This entry is about one T cell receptor (beta chain). The sample comes from a study of T cells in localized non-small cell lung cancer. Germline V CDR1 and CDR2: SGHDT, YYEEEE. Trimming at V came to 3 bases and at J to 6 bases, leaving 1 base not matched to a gene. The CDR3 length is 12 residues. Only in-frame clones appear in the TCRdb table, and some are missing; sequencing was by immunoSEQ multiplex PCR. The sample lists fewer than 25,000 clones, over 80% occurring once. The sequence was obtained from a woman aged 35 to 70 with stage I lung adenocarcinoma. This sequence joins TRBV5-6 and TRBJ2-7; 9 bases match TRBD2. Sequencing used peripheral blood, obtained before any cancer treatment. The CDR3 loop reads CASSSTSGEQYF. The CDR3 bases are TGTGCCAGCAGCTCGACTAGCGGCGAGCAGTACTTC.